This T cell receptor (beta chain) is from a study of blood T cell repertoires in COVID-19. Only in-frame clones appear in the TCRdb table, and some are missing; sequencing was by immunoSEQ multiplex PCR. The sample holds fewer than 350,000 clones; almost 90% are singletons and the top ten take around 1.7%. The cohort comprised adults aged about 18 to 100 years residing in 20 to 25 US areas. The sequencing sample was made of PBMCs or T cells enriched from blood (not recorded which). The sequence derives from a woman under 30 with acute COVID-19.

The CDR3 protein is CASSLHMTSGSGNEQFF. Written as DNA, the CDR3 is TGTGCCAGCAGTCTGCACATGACTAGCGGGAGCGGCAATGAGCAGTTCTTC. The V and J genes are TRBV27 and TRBJ2-1, with 12 bases fitting TRBD2. This CDR3 is built from 17 residues. The V gene end was trimmed by 5 bases and the J gene end by 6 bases; junction bases not matched to a gene: 11. Germline values: CDR1 MNHEY, CDR2 SMNVEV (reference sequence).